This T cell receptor beta chain was obtained from a study of T cell responses to AZD1222 COVID-19 vaccine. Study-wide results and caveats: Baseline serostatus was positive in only six AZD1222 recipients.

Notes on this clone: Antigen: not known.

Generated by immunoSEQ multiplex PCR, the TCRdb table keeps only in-frame clones and is missing some. The sample yields about 83,000 clones, 70% to 90% seen once. CDR1 is SGHRS and CDR2 is YFSETQ in the germline V gene. Between the trimmed V and J ends, which lost 4 bases and 4 bases, there was a span of 15 bases. This CDR3 comprises 14 residues. V gene TRBV5-1 combines with J gene TRBJ2-7, with D possibly matching TRBD1 (8 bases). Here the sequenced sample was peripheral blood, taken on day 0 of MenACWY control vaccination. The sequence was obtained from an adult in good health. As DNA, the CDR3 is TGCGCCAGCAGCCCAGGGGGCGGGAGTTACGAGCAGTACTTC. Protein sequence: CASSPGGGSYEQYF.